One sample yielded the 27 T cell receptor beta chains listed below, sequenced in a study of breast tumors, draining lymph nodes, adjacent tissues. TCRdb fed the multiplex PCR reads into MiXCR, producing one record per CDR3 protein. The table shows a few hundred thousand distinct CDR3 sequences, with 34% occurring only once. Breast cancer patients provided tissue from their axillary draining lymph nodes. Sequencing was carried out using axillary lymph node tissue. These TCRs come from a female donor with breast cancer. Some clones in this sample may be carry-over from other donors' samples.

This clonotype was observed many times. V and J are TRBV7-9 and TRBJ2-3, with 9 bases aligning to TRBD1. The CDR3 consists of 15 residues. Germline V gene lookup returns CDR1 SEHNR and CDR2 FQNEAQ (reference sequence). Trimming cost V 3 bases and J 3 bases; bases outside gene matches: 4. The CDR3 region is CASSFRQGGTDTQYF. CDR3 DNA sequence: TGTGCCAGCAGCTTTCGACAGGGGGGAACAGATACGCAGTATTTT.

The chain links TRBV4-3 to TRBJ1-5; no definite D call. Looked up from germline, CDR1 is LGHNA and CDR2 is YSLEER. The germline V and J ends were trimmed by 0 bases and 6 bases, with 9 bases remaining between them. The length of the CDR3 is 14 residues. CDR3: CASSQDPMGQPQHF. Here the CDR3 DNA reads TGCGCCAGCAGCCAAGATCCGATGGGTCAGCCCCAGCATTTT.

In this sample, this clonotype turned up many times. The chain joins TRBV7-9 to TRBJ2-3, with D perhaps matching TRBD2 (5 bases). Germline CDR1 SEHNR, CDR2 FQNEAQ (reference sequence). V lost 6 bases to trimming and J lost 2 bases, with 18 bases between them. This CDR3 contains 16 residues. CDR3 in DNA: TGTGCCAGCAGAAAGTACCCTCGGGGAGTCACAGATACGCAGTATTTT. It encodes CASRKYPRGVTDTQYF.

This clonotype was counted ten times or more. The CDR3: CASSPRTGNYGYTF. In DNA, the CDR3 is TGTGCCAGCAGCCCTCGGACTGGGAACTATGGCTACACCTTC. The chain links TRBV7-8 to TRBJ1-2; D uncertain. V lost 5 bases and J lost 2, with 12 bases in between. Looked up from germline, CDR1 is SGHVS and CDR2 is FQNEAQ. The CDR3 spans 14 residues.

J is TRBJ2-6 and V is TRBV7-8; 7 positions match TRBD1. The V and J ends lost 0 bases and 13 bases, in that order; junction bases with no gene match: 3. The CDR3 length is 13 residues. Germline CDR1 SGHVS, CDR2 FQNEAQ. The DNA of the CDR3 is TGTGCCAGCAGCTTAGCGCAGGACAGGGTCCTGACTTTC. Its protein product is CASSLAQDRVLTF. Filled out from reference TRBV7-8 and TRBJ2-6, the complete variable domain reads GAGVSQSPRYKVAKRGQDVALRCDPISGHVSLFWYQQALGQGPEFLTYFQNEAQLDKSGLPSDRFFAERPEGSVSTLKIQRTQQEDSAVYLCASSLAQDRVLTFGAGSRLTVL.

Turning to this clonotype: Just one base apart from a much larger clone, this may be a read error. CDR3 sequence: CASNIRDQKSDEQHF. The CDR3 DNA reads as TGTGCCAGCAACATCCGGGACCAAAAAAGTGACGAGCAGCACTTC. The chain has TRBV7-3 and TRBJ2-7; D assignment may be TRBD1 or TRBD2 (5 bases each). This CDR3 is 15 amino acids long. Germline values: CDR1 SGHTA, CDR2 FQGTGA.

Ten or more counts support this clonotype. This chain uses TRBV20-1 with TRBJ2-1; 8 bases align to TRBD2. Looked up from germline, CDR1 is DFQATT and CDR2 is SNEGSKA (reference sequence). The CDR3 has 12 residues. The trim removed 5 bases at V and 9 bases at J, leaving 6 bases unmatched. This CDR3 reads CSAGGLAVEQFF. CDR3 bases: TGCAGTGCTGGAGGACTAGCTGTTGAGCAGTTCTTC.

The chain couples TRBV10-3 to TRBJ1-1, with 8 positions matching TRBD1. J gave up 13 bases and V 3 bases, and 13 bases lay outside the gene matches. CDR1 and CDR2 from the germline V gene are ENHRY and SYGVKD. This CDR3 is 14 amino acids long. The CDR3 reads CAISEGTGRPAGFF. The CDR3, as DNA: TGTGCCATCAGTGAAGGGACAGGCAGACCTGCGGGTTTCTTT.

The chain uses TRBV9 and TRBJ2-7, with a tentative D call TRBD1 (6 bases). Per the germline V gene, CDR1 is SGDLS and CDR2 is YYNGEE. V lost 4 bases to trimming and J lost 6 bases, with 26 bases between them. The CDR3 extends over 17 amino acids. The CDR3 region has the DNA TGTGCCAGCAGCCACCGAGGGGTAGCAGGGGCCCCCTCCGAGCAGTACTTC. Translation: CASSHRGVAGAPSEQYF.

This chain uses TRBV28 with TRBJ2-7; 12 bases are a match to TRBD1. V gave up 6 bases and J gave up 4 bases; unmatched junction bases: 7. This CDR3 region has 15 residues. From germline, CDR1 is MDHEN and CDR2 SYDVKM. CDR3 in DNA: TGTGCCAGCAGCGCTCCGGGACAGGGGGCGTACGAGCAGTACTTC. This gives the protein CASSAPGQGAYEQYF.

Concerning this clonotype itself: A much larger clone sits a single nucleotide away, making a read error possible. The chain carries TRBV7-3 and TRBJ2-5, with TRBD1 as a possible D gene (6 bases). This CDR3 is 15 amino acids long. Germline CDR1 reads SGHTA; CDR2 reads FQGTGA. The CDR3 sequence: CASSPGQSPQETQHF. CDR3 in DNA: TGTGCCAGCAGCCCAGGACAGTCACCTCAAGAGACCCAGCACTTC.

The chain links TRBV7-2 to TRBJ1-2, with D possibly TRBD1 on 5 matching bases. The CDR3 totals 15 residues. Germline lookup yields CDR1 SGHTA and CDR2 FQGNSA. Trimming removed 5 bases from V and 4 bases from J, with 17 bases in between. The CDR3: CASSAIQGIGYGYTF. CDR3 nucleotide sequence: TGTGCCAGCAGCGCCATTCAGGGTATAGGCTATGGCTACACCTTC.

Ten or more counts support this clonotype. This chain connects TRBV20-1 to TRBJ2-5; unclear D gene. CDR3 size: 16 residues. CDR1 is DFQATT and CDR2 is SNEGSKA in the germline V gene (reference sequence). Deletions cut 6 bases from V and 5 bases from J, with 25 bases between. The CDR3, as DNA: TGCAGTGCCGCCCCGCATCTCCGGGCCGCCGGCGAGACCCAGTACTTC. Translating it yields CSAAPHLRAAGETQYF.

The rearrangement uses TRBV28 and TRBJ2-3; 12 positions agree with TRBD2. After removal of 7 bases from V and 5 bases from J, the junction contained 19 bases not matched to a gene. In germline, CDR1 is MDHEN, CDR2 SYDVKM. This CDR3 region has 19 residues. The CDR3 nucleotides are TGTGCCAGCATCGTAGGACTAGCGGGGCAGTATCCTCGGGAAGATACGCAGTATTTT. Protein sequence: CASIVGLAGQYPREDTQYF.

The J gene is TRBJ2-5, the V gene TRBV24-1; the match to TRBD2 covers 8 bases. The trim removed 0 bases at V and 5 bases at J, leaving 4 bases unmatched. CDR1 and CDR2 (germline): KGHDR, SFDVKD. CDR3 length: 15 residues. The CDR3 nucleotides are TGTGCCACCAGTGATTTGGTAGCGGGAATGGAGACCCAGTACTTC. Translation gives CATSDLVAGMETQYF.

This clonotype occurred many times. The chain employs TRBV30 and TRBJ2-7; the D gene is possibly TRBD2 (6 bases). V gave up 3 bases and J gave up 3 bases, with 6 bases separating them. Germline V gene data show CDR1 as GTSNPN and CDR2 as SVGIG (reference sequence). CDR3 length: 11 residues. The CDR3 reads CAWRGGYEQYF. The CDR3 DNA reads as TGTGCCTGGAGGGGAGGCTACGAGCAGTACTTC. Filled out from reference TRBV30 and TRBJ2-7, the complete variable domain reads SQTIHQWPATLVQPVGSPLSLECTVEGTSNPNLYWYRQAAGRGLQLLFYSVGIGQISSEVPQNLSASRPQDRQFILSSKKLLLSDSGFYLCAWRGGYEQYFGPGTRLTVT.

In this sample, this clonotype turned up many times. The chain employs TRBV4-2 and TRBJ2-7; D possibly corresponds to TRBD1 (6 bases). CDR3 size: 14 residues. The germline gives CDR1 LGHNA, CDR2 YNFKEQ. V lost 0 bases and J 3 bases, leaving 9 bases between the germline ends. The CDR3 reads CASSQELQGYEQYF. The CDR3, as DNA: TGTGCCAGCAGCCAAGAATTACAGGGCTACGAGCAGTACTTC.

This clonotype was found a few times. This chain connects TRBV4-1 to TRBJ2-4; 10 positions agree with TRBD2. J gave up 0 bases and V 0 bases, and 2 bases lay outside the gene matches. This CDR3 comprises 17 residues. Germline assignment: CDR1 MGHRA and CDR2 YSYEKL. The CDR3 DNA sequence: TGCGCCAGCAGCCAAGAGTTAGCGGGAGGAGCCAAAAACATTCAGTACTTC. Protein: CASSQELAGGAKNIQYF.

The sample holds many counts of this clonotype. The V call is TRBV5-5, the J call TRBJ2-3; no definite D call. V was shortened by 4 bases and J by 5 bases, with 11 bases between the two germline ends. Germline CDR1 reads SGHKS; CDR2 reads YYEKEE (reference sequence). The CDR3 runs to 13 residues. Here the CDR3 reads CASSVTDQDTQYF. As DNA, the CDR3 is TGTGCCAGCAGCGTGACCGACCAAGATACGCAGTATTTT. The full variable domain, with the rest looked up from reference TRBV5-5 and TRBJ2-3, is DAGVTQSPTHLIKTRGQQVTLRCSPISGHKSVSWYQQVLGQGPQFIFQYYEKEERGRGNFPDRFSARQFPNYSSELNVNALLLGDSALYLCASSVTDQDTQYFGPGTRLTVL.

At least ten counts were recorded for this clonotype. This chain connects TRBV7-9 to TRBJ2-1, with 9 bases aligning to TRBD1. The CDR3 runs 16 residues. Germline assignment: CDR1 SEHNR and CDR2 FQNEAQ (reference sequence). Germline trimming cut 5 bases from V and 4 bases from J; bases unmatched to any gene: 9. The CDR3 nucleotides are TGTGCCAGCAGCACCTCGACAGGGGGACTTTACAATGAGCAGTTCTTC. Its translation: CASSTSTGGLYNEQFF.

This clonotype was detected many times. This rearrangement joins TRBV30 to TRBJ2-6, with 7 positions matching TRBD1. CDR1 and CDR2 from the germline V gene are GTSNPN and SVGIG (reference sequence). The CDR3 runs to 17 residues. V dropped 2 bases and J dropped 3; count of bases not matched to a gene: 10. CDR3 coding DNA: TGTGCCTGGAGTAAAGAGGGGGCGCGTTTTGGGGCCAACGTCCTGACTTTC. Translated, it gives CAWSKEGARFGANVLTF.

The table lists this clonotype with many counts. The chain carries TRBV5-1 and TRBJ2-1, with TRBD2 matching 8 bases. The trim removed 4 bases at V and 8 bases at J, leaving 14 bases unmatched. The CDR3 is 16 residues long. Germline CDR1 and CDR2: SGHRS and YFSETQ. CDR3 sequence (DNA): TGCGCCAGCAGCGAACAAACCCCGGGACTAGTCGATGAGCAGTTCTTC. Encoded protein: CASSEQTPGLVDEQFF.

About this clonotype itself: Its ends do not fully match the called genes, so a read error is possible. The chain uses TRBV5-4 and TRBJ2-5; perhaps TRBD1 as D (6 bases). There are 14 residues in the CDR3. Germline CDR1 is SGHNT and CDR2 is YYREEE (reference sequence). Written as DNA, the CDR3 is TGTGCCAGCAGCCTTACAGGGTCCCAAGAGAACCAGTACTTC. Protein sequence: CASSLTGSQENQYF.

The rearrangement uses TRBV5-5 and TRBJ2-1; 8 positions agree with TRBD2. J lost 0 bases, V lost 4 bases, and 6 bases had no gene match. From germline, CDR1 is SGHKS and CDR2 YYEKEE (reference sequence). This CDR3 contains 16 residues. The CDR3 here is CASSKIAGSSYNEQFF. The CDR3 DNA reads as TGTGCCAGCAGCAAAATAGCGGGAAGCTCCTACAATGAGCAGTTCTTC.

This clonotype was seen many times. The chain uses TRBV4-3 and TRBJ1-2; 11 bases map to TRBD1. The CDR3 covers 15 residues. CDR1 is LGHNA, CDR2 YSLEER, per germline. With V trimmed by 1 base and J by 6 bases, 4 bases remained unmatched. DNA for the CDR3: TGCGCCAGCAGCCAAGGGACAGGGGGCGCGGATGGCTACACCTTC. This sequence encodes CASSQGTGGADGYTF.

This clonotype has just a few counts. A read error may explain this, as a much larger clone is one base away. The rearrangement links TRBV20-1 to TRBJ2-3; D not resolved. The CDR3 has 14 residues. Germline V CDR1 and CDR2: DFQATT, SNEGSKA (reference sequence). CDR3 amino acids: CSARVGLSTATQYF. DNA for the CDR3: TGCAGTGCTAGAGTCGGGTTAAGCACAGCTACGCAGTATTTT.

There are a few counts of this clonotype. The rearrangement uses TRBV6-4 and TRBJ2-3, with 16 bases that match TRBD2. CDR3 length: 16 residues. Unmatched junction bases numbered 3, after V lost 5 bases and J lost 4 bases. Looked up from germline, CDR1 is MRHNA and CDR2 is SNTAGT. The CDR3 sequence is CASSHGTSGGADTQYF. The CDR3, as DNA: TGTGCCAGCAGTCACGGGACTAGCGGGGGGGCAGATACGCAGTATTTT.